The present entry profiles one TCR beta chain with its context. What it binds is unknown. J was trimmed by 6 bases and V by 3 bases; bases with no gene match: 16. CDR1 is MDHEN and CDR2 is SYDVKM in the germline V gene. The CDR3 consists of 17 residues. The data were produced by immunoSEQ multiplex PCR, yet TCRdb's version contains in-frame clones alone and is incomplete. The sample comprises about 64,000 clones, approximately 91% of which are singletons, and 1.7% rests with the top ten. These data belong to a study of graft-versus-host responses after intestinal transplantation. Overall study context: Recipients across the board were started on anti-thymocyte globulin induction, then kept on tacrolimus and steroids for about 3 years.

Source: unstimulated CD8+ T cells sorted from spleen or lymph node cells, taken before transplant. V and J are TRBV28 and TRBJ2-5; 7 bases match TRBD2. The clonotype comes from a human donor who was the organ donor for an intestinal transplant. CDR3 sequence reads: CASSLGQGEGKRKTQYF. CDR3 coding DNA: TGTGCCAGCAGTTTGGGGCAAGGGGAGGGAAAGAGGAAGACCCAGTACTTC.